These 26 T cell receptor beta chains were all obtained from the same sample, sequenced in a study of cytomegalovirus exposure and HLA in healthy donors. Amplification used 60 Vbeta primers and 13 Jbeta primers. Sequencing was performed with immunoSEQ multiplex PCR; in TCRdb, only in-frame clones are kept and a portion is missing. The sample shows approximately 110,000 clones, around 74% of them seen only once. Sequencing input: PBMCs. These receptors were obtained from a woman aged 50 to 60 in good health and CMV-seropositive.

This clone has more than one count but fewer than ten. The rearrangement links TRBV7-6 to TRBJ2-3; 9 bases are shared with TRBD1. The trim removed 5 bases at V and 4 bases at J, leaving 7 bases unmatched. The CDR3 sequence is 15 residues long. Germline assignment: CDR1 SGHVS and CDR2 FNYEAQ. The CDR3 DNA follows: TGTGCCAGCAGCGCGGACAGGGGATGGGCAGATACGCAGTATTTT. Translating it yields CASSADRGWADTQYF.

The chain employs TRBV15 and TRBJ2-4, with 7 bases identical to TRBD2. This CDR3 spans 17 amino acids. V trimming: 1 base; J trimming: 0 bases; junction bases outside the gene matches: 6. Germline assignment: CDR1 LNHNV and CDR2 YYDKDF (reference sequence). The CDR3 sequence: CATSRGGGGVAKNIQYF. CDR3 bases: TGTGCCACCAGCAGAGGAGGCGGGGGAGTAGCCAAAAACATTCAGTACTTC.

A remark on this clone: Other DNA sequences of this sample code for an identical CDR3. The J gene is TRBJ2-3, the V gene TRBV4-3; 12 bases agree with TRBD2. This CDR3 contains 16 residues. CDR1 and CDR2 from the germline V gene are LGHNA and YSLEER. With V trimmed by 1 base and J by 5 bases, 4 bases remained unmatched. The CDR3 here is CASSQASGGAGDTQYF. CDR3 nucleotide sequence: TGCGCCAGCAGCCAAGCTAGCGGGGGGGCGGGAGATACGCAGTATTTT.

The sample holds a few counts of this clone. The chain employs TRBV7-8 and TRBJ2-1, with TRBD1 matching over 7 bases. V lost 5 bases and J lost 0; bases outside the gene matches: 7. Looked up from germline, CDR1 is SGHVS and CDR2 is FQNEAQ. The CDR3 is made up of 16 amino acids. The CDR3 DNA reads as TGTGCCAGCAGCCCCCAGGGGGAGAGCTCCTACAATGAGCAGTTCTTC. This gives the protein CASSPQGESSYNEQFF.

This clone was recorded a few times. The chain is built from TRBV6-1 and TRBJ2-7, with TRBD2 matching over 11 bases. This CDR3 comprises 16 residues. From germline, CDR1 is MNHNS and CDR2 SASEGT. Losses at the gene ends were 1 base for V and 3 bases for J; bases not matched to a gene: 5. For the CDR3, the DNA is TGTGCCAGCAGTGAAGTTATAGCGGGGGGGAGCTACGAGCAGTACTTC. Protein product: CASSEVIAGGSYEQYF.

The rearrangement joins TRBV6-5 to TRBJ2-3; 15 positions agree with TRBD2. Per the germline V gene, CDR1 is MNHEY and CDR2 is SVGAGI. V lost 2 bases, J lost 6 bases, and 3 bases stayed unmatched. CDR3 length: 16 residues. CDR3 bases: TGTGCCAGCAGTTACGGACTAGCGGGGGGGGGCGATACGCAGTATTTT. It codes for CASSYGLAGGGDTQYF.

This clone was detected only a few times. The V and J genes are TRBV2 and TRBJ1-2; TRBD1 agrees at 7 bases. The length of the CDR3 is 14 residues. V lost 6 bases and J lost 6; bases outside the gene matches: 10. Germline V gene sequence: CDR1 SNHLY, CDR2 FYNNEI. CDR3 bases: TGTGCCAGCAGACCCGGACAGGTTCACCATGGCTACACCTTC. It yields the protein CASRPGQVHHGYTF.

CDR3 residues: CASSTQETVPYGYNSPLHF. For the CDR3, the DNA is TGTGCCAGCAGTACCCAAGAAACAGTCCCCTATGGGTATAATTCACCCCTCCACTTT. The chain employs TRBV2 and TRBJ1-6; D is uncertain. Germline values: CDR1 SNHLY, CDR2 FYNNEI. This CDR3 has 19 residues. Trimming took off 5 bases at V and 4 bases at J, with 24 bases between the two ends.

The chain employs TRBV10-1 and TRBJ2-7; 7 positions agree with TRBD1. The CDR3 totals 15 residues. V shed 4 bases and J 2 bases; nucleotides not matched to a gene: 8. CDR1 is WNHNN and CDR2 is SYGVQD in the germline V gene (reference sequence). CDR3 nucleotide sequence: TGCGCCAGCAGTGCCTCGGGACAGATGACCTACGAGCAGTACTTC. Translating it yields CASSASGQMTYEQYF.

V usage is TRBV7-8 and J usage is TRBJ2-5; 7 positions agree with TRBD1. Near its end, the DNA agrees better with TRBJ2-7, so the J call may be wrong. The CDR3 is 15 amino acids. Germline values: CDR1 SGHVS, CDR2 FQNEAQ. CDR3 residues: CASSLAGQGAYEQYF. Here the CDR3 DNA reads TGTGCCAGCAGCTTAGCAGGGCAGGGGGCCTACGAGCAGTACTTC.

The rearrangement uses TRBV6-6 and TRBJ1-2, with D possibly being TRBD1 (6 bases). The V end lost 10 bases, the J end lost 2 bases, and 20 bases lay between the germline ends. The germline CDR1 and CDR2 sequences are MNHNY and SVGAGI (reference sequence). CDR3 size: 15 residues. The CDR3 loop reads CAIWTPRQVNYGYTF. The CDR3 DNA follows: TGTGCCATCTGGACACCGAGACAGGTGAACTATGGCTACACCTTC.

This clone appeared a single time. V is TRBV2 and J is TRBJ1-5, with D possibly TRBD1 on 5 matching bases. V was pared by 5 bases and J by 4 bases, with 15 bases between. Germline values: CDR1 SNHLY, CDR2 FYNNEI. CDR3 length: 15 residues. The CDR3 DNA reads TGTGCCAGCAGTCTTGACGGGAGGGGAAATCAGCCCCAGCATTTT. Translated, it gives CASSLDGRGNQPQHF. The full variable domain, with the rest looked up from reference TRBV2 and TRBJ1-5, is EPEVTQTPSHQVTQMGQEVILRCVPISNHLYFYWYRQILGQKVEFLVSFYNNEISEKSEIFDDQFSVERPDGSNFTLKIRSTKLEDSAMYFCASSLDGRGNQPQHFGDGTRLSIL.

This clone was counted between two and nine times. V and J are TRBV11-2 and TRBJ2-7, with D perhaps TRBD2 (5 bases). The CDR3 extends over 12 amino acids. Trimming removed 0 bases from V and 6 bases from J, with 6 bases in between. Germline V lookup: CDR1 SGHAT, CDR2 FQNNGV. DNA for the CDR3: TGTGCCAGCAGCTTAGACGGAGGCGAGCAGTACTTC. This translates into CASSLDGGEQYF.

The gene calls are TRBV6-1 and TRBJ1-5; 7 bases match TRBD1. This CDR3 is 15 amino acids long. Unmatched junction bases numbered 11, after V lost 8 bases and J lost 4 bases. From germline, CDR1 is MNHNS and CDR2 SASEGT. The DNA for the CDR3 is TGTGCCAGCCGCCAAAGGGACAGTCAGAATCAGCCCCAGCATTTT. It translates to CASRQRDSQNQPQHF.

This clone was seen just once. CDR3 residues: CASALIGGAVETQYF. The CDR3 nucleotides read TGTGCCAGCGCATTGATTGGGGGGGCCGTAGAGACCCAGTACTTC. The V gene is TRBV7-9, the J gene TRBJ2-5, with D possibly TRBD2 on 7 matching bases. Per the germline V gene, CDR1 is SEHNR and CDR2 is FQNEAQ (reference sequence). The CDR3 is 15 amino acids. Trimming took 8 bases from V and 4 from J, leaving 20 bases between them.

This clone was detected a few times. The V gene is TRBV19, the J gene TRBJ1-3, with TRBD1 matching over 9 bases. V lost 5 bases to trimming and J lost 1 base; unmatched junction nucleotides: 9. Germline V gives CDR1 LNHDA, CDR2 SQIVND (reference sequence). CDR3 length: 17 residues. CDR3 sequence reads: CASSARQGEMSGNTIYF. CDR3 sequence (DNA): TGTGCCAGTAGTGCCCGACAGGGGGAAATGTCTGGAAACACCATATATTTT.

This clone has just a few counts. J is TRBJ2-5 and V is TRBV11-2, with D maybe TRBD1 (8 bases). Per germline, CDR1 SGHAT and CDR2 FQNNGV. Trimming pared 5 bases from V and 4 bases from J, leaving 20 bases between. There are 16 residues in the CDR3. The CDR3 spells CASSPRTGGVRETQYF. The CDR3 nucleotides read TGTGCCAGCAGCCCCCGTACAGGGGGGGTCAGAGAGACCCAGTACTTC.

The table lists this clone with a few counts. The chain joins TRBV2 to TRBJ2-1; D remains ambiguous. Germline-derived CDR1 and CDR2 are SNHLY and FYNNEI. The CDR3 is 12 residues long. Trimming removed 4 bases at V and 4 bases at J, with 5 bases between. The DNA of the CDR3 is TGTGCCAGCAGTGGGCTGTACAATGAGCAGTTCTTC. The encoded protein is CASSGLYNEQFF.

The rearrangement uses TRBV5-1 and TRBJ1-1; possible D gene TRBD1, 5 bases. This CDR3 has 15 amino acids. Germline V gives CDR1 SGHRS, CDR2 YFSETQ. The V and J ends lost 5 bases and 5 bases respectively, with 19 bases between them. DNA for the CDR3: TGCGCCAGCAGTCCCAATCGGGACTCGAATACTGAAGCTTTCTTT. Amino acid sequence: CASSPNRDSNTEAFF.

The chain has TRBV11-3 and TRBJ2-1, with a possible D match to TRBD1 (7 bases). The V end lost 0 bases, the J end lost 1 base, and 16 bases lay between the germline ends. CDR1 is SGHNT, CDR2 YENEEA, per germline. This CDR3 is built from 18 residues. CDR3 sequence reads: CASSLDQGGSSSYNEQFF. The CDR3 DNA follows: TGTGCCAGCAGCTTAGACCAGGGGGGCAGTTCATCCTACAATGAGCAGTTCTTC.

The chain employs TRBV6-6 and TRBJ2-3; unclear D gene. This CDR3 region has 12 residues. V lost 2 bases, J lost 6 bases, and 6 bases lay in between. CDR1 and CDR2 from the germline V gene are MNHNY and SVGAGI (reference sequence). The CDR3 is CASSYPRDTQYF. The CDR3 nucleotides are TGTGCCAGCAGTTACCCACGGGATACGCAGTATTTT.

This clone showed up just once. This chain links TRBV25-1 with TRBJ2-3; a weak D match, TRBD2 (5 bases). This CDR3 comprises 17 residues. V was trimmed by 1 base and J by 2 bases, leaving 16 bases between them. Germline assignment: CDR1 MGHDK and CDR2 SYGVNS. DNA for the CDR3: TGTGCCAGCAGTGAATTTGAGCGGCGATTCAACACAGATACGCAGTATTTT. This translates into CASSEFERRFNTDTQYF.

The chain employs TRBV5-1 and TRBJ2-3; a weak D match, TRBD2 (5 bases). Looked up from germline, CDR1 is SGHRS and CDR2 is YFSETQ. Between the trimmed V and J ends, which lost 0 bases and 0 bases, there was a span of 17 bases. CDR3 length: 18 residues. The CDR3 coding sequence is TGCGCCAGCAGCTTGGTGGGGAGTAGTCCTCTTAGCACAGATACGCAGTATTTT. It specifies CASSLVGSSPLSTDTQYF. Supplemented by reference TRBV5-1 and TRBJ2-3, the full variable domain reads KAGVTQTPRYLIKTRGQQVTLSCSPISGHRSVSWYQQTPGQGLQFLFEYFSETQRNKGNFPGRFSGRQFSNSRSEMNVSTLELGDSALYLCASSLVGSSPLSTDTQYFGPGTRLTVL.

V usage is TRBV9 and J usage is TRBJ2-3; weak D call: TRBD1 (6 bases). Trimming pared 0 bases from V and 3 bases from J, leaving 8 bases between. Germline assignment: CDR1 SGDLS and CDR2 YYNGEE. This CDR3 spans 14 amino acids. The CDR3 DNA reads as TGTGCCAGCAGCGTAGGCCAGGGGACAGATACGCAGTATTTT. This sequence encodes CASSVGQGTDTQYF. Full variable domain (rest looked up from reference TRBV9 and TRBJ2-3): DSGVTQTPKHLITATGQRVTLRCSPRSGDLSVYWYQQSLDQGLQFLIQYYNGEERAKGNILERFSAQQFPDLHSELNLSSLELGDSALYFCASSVGQGTDTQYFGPGTRLTVL.

This chain uses TRBV5-1 with TRBJ2-7; TRBD1 aligns across 9 bases. There are 14 residues in the CDR3. Trimming at V came to 0 bases and at J to 3 bases, leaving 1 base not matched to a gene. Germline lookup yields CDR1 SGHRS and CDR2 YFSETQ. The CDR3 here is CASSLETGGYEQYF. For the CDR3, the DNA is TGCGCCAGCAGCTTGGAGACAGGGGGCTACGAGCAGTACTTC.

V gene TRBV4-2 combines with J gene TRBJ1-2; 7 bases fit TRBD1. V was clipped by 3 bases and J by 5 bases; unmatched bases: 12. The CDR3 consists of 16 residues. Germline V gene lookup returns CDR1 LGHNA and CDR2 YNFKEQ. CDR3 residues: CASSQGDSRVRYGYTF. Here the CDR3 DNA reads TGTGCCAGCAGCCAGGGGGACAGCCGCGTAAGATATGGCTACACCTTC.